The T cell receptor beta chain under discussion was sequenced for a study of T-cell reconstitution after alpha-beta-depleted transplantation in children. J lost 4 bases, V lost 8 bases, and 8 bases had no gene match. This CDR3 spans 14 amino acids. The germline CDR1 and CDR2 sequences are SEHNR and FQNEAQ (reference sequence). Unique molecular identifiers were incorporated when the TCRbeta library was constructed. TCRdb called the PCR reads again in MiXCR, with one record for every CDR3 protein. Here the sample spans about 470,000 distinct CDR3 sequences, 43% being singletons. The TCR sequence derives from a girl aged 2 to 10 with aplastic anemia, due to receive a stem cell transplant. The sequenced sample was PBMCs, obtained before TCRalphabeta/CD19-depleted stem cell transplant. The J gene is TRBJ2-3, the V gene TRBV7-9, with 8 bases lining up with TRBD2. As DNA, the CDR3 is TGTGCCAGCCTGGGAGGACTAGCAGCAGATACGCAGTATTTT. Protein: CASLGGLAADTQYF.